The T cell receptor beta chain under discussion was sequenced for a study of blood T cell repertoires in COVID-19. Overall study: Samples of COVID-19 (acute and convalescent) were obtained from the United States, Italy and Spain.

Per the germline V gene, CDR1 is SGDLS and CDR2 is YYNGEE. With 2 bases clipped from V and 5 bases from J, the junction kept 6 bases outside the gene matches. CDR3 length: 14 residues. Some clones are missing from TCRdb's copy, which holds only in-frame ones; the method was immunoSEQ multiplex PCR. Of approximately 120,000 clones in the sample, approximately 89% were seen once. The sample was peripheral blood. The chain joins TRBV9 to TRBJ2-5; TRBD2 matches 7 bases. The TCR was taken from a woman of 80 years or more with COVID-19, enrolled during active disease. CDR3 nucleotide sequence: TGTGCCAGCAGCGTTAGAGCGGGACGGGAGACCCAGTACTTC. This encodes CASSVRAGRETQYF.